The entry below describes one T cell receptor (beta chain). The sample comes from a study of control samples from healthy donors and cancer patients. Germline V gene sequence: CDR1 MNHNS, CDR2 SASEGT. V trimming: 0 bases; J trimming: 3 bases; junction bases outside the gene matches: 9. CDR3 length equals 18 residues. The table came from immunoSEQ multiplex PCR; TCRdb's copy has only in-frame clones and leaves some out. The sample contains 100,000 or so clones, around 87% of which appear only once. The TCR sequence derives from a woman aged 50 to 65 in good health. Sequencing was done on a sample of blood. V and J are TRBV6-1 and TRBJ2-1; TRBD2 matches 9 bases. The CDR3 is CASSEAFLAGILYNEQFF. The CDR3, as DNA: TGTGCCAGCAGTGAAGCGTTCCTAGCGGGGATTCTCTACAATGAGCAGTTCTTC.